The following is a TCR beta chain sequence with its context. Full-length variable regions came from constant-region reverse primers plus semi-nested Nested Universal Primer A PCR. TCRdb recomputed calls from the 5' RACE reads with MiXCR, one row per CDR3 protein. The data contain roughly 58,000 distinct CDR3 sequences, under 25% of them seen just once; the ten biggest clones take up roughly 3.2%. Cells sorted as Tregs were CD4+, CD25+ and CD127-/low. Germline-derived CDR1 and CDR2 are DFQATT and SNEGSKA (reference sequence). The germline V and J ends were trimmed by 3 bases and 3 bases, with 12 bases remaining between them. This CDR3 region has 14 residues.

The chain uses TRBV20-1 and TRBJ2-1; possibly TRBD2 for D (7 bases). Sequenced sample: tumor-infiltrating Tregs sorted from the breast tumor. The origin of this receptor is a female donor with breast cancer. The CDR3 DNA follows: TGCAGTGCTAGTCGAGCGGGACACTACAATGAGCAGTTCTTC. Translation: CSASRAGHYNEQFF.